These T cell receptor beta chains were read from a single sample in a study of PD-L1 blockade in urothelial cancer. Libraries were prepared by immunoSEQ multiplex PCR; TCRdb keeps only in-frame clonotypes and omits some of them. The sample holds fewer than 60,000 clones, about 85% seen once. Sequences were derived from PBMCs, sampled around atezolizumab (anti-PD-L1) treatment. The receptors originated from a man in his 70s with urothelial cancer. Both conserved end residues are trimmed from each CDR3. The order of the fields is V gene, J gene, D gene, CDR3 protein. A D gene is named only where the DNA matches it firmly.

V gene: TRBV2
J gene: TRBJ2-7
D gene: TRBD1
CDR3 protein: ASMDRDSYEQY

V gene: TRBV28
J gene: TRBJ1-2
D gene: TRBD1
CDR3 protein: ASSPRDRTHYT

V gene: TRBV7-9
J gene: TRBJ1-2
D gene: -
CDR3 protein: ASSQGHLYGYT

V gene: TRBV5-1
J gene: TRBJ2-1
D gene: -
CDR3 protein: ASSSPQGGYNEQF

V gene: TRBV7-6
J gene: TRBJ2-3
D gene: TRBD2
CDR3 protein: ASKTAGGTDTQY

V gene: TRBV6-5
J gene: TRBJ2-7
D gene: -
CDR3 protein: ASSYSSGSYEQY

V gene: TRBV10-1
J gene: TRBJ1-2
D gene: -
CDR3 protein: ANSVPGRIYGYT

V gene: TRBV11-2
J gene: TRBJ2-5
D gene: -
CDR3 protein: ASSLVRGWQETQY

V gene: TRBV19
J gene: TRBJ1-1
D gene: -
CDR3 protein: ASSFQGGTEAF

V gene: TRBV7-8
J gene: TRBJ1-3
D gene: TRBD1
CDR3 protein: ASSRDSRNTIY

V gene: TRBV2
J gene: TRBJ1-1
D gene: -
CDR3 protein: ASLRGNTEAF

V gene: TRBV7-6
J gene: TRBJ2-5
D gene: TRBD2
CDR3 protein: ASSPNSRDYPRETQY

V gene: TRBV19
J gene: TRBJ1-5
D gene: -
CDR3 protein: ASSIDARGYQPQH

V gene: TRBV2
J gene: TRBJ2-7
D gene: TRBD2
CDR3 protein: ASSEGEGGDFSYEQY

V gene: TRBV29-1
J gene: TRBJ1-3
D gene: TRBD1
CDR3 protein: SVGSGTGVNTIY

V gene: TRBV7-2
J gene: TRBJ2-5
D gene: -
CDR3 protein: ASSPITRGETQY

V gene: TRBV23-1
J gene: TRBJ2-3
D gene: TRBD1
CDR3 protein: ASWGQGPDTQY

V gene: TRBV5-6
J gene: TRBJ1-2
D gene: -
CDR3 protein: ASSLVDSYGYT

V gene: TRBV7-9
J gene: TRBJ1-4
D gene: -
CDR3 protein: ASSLVRGNEKLF

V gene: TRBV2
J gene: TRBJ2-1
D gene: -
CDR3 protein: ASSDSPEQF

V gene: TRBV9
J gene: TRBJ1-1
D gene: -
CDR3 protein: ASSVDGGRGAF

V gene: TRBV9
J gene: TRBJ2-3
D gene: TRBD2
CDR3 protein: ASSLGLAGSTADTQY

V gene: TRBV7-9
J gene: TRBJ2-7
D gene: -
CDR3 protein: ASSSQGWGSYEQY

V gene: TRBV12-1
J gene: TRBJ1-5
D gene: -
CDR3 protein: ASSFGTGYSNQPQH

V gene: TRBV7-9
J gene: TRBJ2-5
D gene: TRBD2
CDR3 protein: ASSSLAGVETQY

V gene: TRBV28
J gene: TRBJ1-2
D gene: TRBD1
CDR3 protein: ASSPKQGTRDYGYT

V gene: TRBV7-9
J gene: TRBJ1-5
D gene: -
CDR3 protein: ASSRGGDQPQH

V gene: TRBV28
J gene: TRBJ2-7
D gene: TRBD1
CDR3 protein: ASSARQGPYEQY

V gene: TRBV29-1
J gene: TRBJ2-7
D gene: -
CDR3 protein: SVTNPQNFYEQY

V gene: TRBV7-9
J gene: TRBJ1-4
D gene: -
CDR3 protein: ASSLGFRGTNEKLF

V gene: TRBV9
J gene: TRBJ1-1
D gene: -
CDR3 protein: ASSVVRGNTEAF

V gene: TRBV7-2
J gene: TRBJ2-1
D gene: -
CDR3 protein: ASSRQSNEQF

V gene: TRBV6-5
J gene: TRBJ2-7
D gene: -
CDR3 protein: ASSYAWTAEQY

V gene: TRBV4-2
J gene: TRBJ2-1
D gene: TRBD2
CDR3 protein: ASSPSYLLADSYNEQF

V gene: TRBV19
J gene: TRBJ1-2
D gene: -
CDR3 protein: ASSIVSGDHGYT

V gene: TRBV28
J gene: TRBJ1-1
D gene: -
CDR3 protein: ASSTVEAF

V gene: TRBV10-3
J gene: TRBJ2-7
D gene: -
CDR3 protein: AVAQQVSYEQY

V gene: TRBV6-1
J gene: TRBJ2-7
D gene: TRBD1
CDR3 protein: ASSGGTGGIYEQY

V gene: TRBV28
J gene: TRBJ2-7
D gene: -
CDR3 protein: ASSLVQAPYEQY

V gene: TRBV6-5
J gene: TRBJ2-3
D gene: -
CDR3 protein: ASSYSQARTDTQY

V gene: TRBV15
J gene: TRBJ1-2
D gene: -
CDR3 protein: ATSRDRQGYLPPDYGYT

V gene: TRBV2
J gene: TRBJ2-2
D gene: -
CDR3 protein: ASSEAPRQTNTGELF

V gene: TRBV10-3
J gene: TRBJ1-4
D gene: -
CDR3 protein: AISGRANEKLF

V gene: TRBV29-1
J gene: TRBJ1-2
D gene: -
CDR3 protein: SVSGGAAYGYT

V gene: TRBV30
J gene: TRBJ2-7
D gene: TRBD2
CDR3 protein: AWTGGFGYEQY

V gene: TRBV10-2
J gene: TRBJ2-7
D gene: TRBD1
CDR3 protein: ASSTGQGEGYEQY

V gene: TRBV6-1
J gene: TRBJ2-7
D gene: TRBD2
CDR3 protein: ASTLGGSYEQY

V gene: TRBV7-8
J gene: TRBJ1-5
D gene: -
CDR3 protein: ASSRLNQPQH

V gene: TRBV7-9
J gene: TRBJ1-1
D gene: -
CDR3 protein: ASSIQNTEAF

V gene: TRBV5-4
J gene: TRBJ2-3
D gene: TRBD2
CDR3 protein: AKGLAGTDTQY